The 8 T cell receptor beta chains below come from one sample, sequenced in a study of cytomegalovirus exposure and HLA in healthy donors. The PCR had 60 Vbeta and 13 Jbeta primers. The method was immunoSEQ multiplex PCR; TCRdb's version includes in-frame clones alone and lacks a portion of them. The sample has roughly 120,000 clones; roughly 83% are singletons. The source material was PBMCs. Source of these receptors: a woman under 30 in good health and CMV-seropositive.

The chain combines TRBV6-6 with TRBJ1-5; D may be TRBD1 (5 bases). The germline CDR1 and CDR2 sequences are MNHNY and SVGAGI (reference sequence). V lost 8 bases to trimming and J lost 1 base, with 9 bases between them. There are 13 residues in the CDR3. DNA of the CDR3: TGTGCCAGCGGGACTTGGAGCAATCAGCCCCAGCATTTT. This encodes CASGTWSNQPQHF.

DNA of the CDR3: TGCGCCAGCAGCTGGCGGACAGGGGGTTACGAGCAGTACTTC. It is translated as CASSWRTGGYEQYF. The rearrangement uses TRBV5-1 and TRBJ2-7; 10 bases are a match to TRBD1. CDR3 length: 14 residues. V lost 3 bases, J lost 4 bases, and 4 bases stayed unmatched. The V gene's germline CDR1 is SGHRS and CDR2 YFSETQ.

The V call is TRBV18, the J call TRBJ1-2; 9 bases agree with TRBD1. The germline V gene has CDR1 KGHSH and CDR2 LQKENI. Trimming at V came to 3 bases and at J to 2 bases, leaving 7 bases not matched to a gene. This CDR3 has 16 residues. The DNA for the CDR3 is TGTGCCAGCTCACCTACCATTGGGACAGGGAACTATGGCTACACCTTC. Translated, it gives CASSPTIGTGNYGYTF.

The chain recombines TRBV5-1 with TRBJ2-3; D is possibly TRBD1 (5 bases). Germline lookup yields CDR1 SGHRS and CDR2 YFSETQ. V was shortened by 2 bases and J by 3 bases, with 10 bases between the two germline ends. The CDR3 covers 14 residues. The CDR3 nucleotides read TGCGCCAGCAGCTTCCAGGGTGAGACAGATACGCAGTATTTT. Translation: CASSFQGETDTQYF.

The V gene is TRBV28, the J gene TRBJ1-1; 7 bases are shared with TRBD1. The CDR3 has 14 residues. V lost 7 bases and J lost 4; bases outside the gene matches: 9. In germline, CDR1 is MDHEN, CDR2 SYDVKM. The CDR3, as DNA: TGTGCCAGCAATCGACAGGGCAGGTCCACTGAAGCTTTCTTT. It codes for CASNRQGRSTEAFF.

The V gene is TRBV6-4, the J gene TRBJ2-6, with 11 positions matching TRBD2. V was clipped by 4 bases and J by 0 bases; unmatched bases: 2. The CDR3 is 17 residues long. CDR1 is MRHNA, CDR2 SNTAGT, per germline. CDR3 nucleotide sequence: TGTGCCAGCAGTGGAGGGACTAGCGGCTCTGGGGCCAACGTCCTGACTTTC. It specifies CASSGGTSGSGANVLTF.

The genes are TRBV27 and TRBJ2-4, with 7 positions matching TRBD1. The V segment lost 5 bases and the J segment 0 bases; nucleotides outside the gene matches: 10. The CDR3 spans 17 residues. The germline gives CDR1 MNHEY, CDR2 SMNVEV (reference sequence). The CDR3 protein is CASSPRQGNLAKNIQYF. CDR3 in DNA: TGTGCCAGCAGTCCGAGACAGGGAAACCTAGCCAAAAACATTCAGTACTTC.

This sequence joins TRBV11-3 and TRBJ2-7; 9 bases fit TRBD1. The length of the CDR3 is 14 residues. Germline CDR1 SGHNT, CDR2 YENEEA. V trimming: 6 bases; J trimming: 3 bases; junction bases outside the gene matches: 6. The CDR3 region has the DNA TGTGCCAGCAGTGTGGGACAGGGCAGCTACGAGCAGTACTTC. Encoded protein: CASSVGQGSYEQYF. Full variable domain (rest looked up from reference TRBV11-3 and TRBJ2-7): EAGVVQSPRYKIIEKKQPVAFWCNPISGHNTLYWYLQNLGQGPELLIRYENEEAVDDSQLPKDRFSAERLKGVDSTLKIQPAELGDSAVYLCASSVGQGSYEQYFGPGTRLTVT.